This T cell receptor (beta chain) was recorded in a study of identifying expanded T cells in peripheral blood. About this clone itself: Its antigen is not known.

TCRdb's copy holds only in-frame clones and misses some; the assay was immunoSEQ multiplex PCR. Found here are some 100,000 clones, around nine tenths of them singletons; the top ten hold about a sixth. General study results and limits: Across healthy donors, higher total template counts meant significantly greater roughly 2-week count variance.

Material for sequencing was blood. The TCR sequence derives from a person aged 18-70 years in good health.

The CDR3 sequence is CASSFGEVYEQYF. The CDR3 DNA reads as TGTGCCAGCAGTTTCGGTGAAGTCTACGAGCAGTACTTC. V is TRBV27 and J is TRBJ2-7; D gene ambiguous. CDR1 MNHEY and CDR2 SMNVEV come from the germline V gene (reference sequence). The CDR3 is 13 amino acids. Trimming removed 3 bases from V and 3 bases from J, with 9 bases in between.